The 13 T cell receptor beta chains in this list originate from one sample, sequenced in a study of spatial heterogeneity in lung cancer. Points from the study as a whole: Tumoral mutation counts were tracked by counts of expanded intratumoral alpha and beta TCRs.

Using its own MiXCR run on the 5' RACE reads, TCRdb lists one record per CDR3 protein. The table has around 2,000 distinct CDR3 sequences, about two fifths seen once; the top ten hold roughly 24%. Their antigen targets remain unknown. Stated time point: sample taken at primary tumor resection. This sample comprised lung tumor tissue, obtained at surgery. The receptors were sampled from a male donor with early-stage non-small cell lung cancer.

The J gene is TRBJ2-5, the V gene TRBV3-1, with 11 bases fitting TRBD2. The CDR3 runs 16 residues. CDR1 is LGHDT, CDR2 YNNKEL, per germline (reference sequence). V was clipped by 0 bases and J by 5 bases; unmatched bases: 5. CDR3 coding DNA: TGTGCCAGCAGCCAAGAGGGGACTAGCGGCCAGGAGACCCAGTACTTC. Translating it yields CASSQEGTSGQETQYF.

V is TRBV10-3 and J is TRBJ2-2; TRBD2 aligns across 11 bases. CDR3 length: 18 amino acids. Trimming took 6 bases from V and 0 from J; bases not matched to a gene: 9. Per the germline V gene, CDR1 is ENHRY and CDR2 is SYGVKD. This CDR3 is CAIRGRGTSGSNTGELFF. As DNA, the CDR3 is TGTGCCATCAGAGGAAGAGGGACTAGCGGATCGAACACCGGGGAGCTGTTTTTT.

This clonotype was seen only a few times. Germline and junction disagree at one end, which may indicate a read error. The chain is built from TRBV7-4 and TRBJ1-4, with D unresolved. In germline, CDR1 is SGHVT, CDR2 SQSDAQ. The length of the CDR3 is 14 residues. The CDR3 spells CASRFSSSNEKLFF. The CDR3 DNA sequence: TGTGCCAGCCGCTTTAGCAGCAGTAATGAAAAACTGTTTTTT.

This clonotype was seen more than once but under ten times. The CDR3 region has the DNA TGTGCCAGCCCGGCAGGGCAAACCGGGGAGCTGTTTTTT. Translated: CASPAGQTGELFF. This rearrangement joins TRBV2 to TRBJ2-2, with D tentatively TRBD1 (5 bases). This CDR3 spans 13 amino acids. Germline CDR1 reads SNHLY; CDR2 reads FYNNEI. V lost 8 bases, J lost 5 bases, and 12 bases lay in between.

This clonotype was detected once. The V gene is TRBV19, the J gene TRBJ1-4; D not resolved. There are 14 residues in the CDR3. Germline CDR1 is LNHDA and CDR2 is SQIVND (reference sequence). V was pared by 6 bases and J by 2 bases, with 10 bases between. For the CDR3, the DNA is TGTGCCAGTAGCGAGGGAAGCACTAATGAAAAACTGTTTTTT. Encoded protein: CASSEGSTNEKLFF.

The chain carries TRBV7-4 and TRBJ2-1, with unresolved D. Germline loops: CDR1 SGHVT, CDR2 SQSDAQ. The CDR3 totals 12 residues. Trimming took off 2 bases at V and 10 bases at J, with 9 bases between the two ends. CDR3 region: CASSLPRHEQFF. The CDR3, as DNA: TGTGCCAGCAGCTTACCCCGGCACGAGCAGTTCTTC.

In its sample, this clonotype was seen once. V gene TRBV12-3 or TRBV12-4 combines with J gene TRBJ2-5; possibly TRBD1 for D (6 bases). The CDR3 sequence is 14 residues long. V dropped 4 bases and J dropped 2 bases, with 11 bases sitting between them. CDR3 protein: CASSWTVRQETQYF. CDR3 coding DNA: TGTGCCAGCAGTTGGACAGTCCGGCAAGAGACCCAGTACTTC.

By its share, this clonotype is medium-sized. The chain links TRBV29-1 to TRBJ2-7; 8 bases map to TRBD1. Germline lookup yields CDR1 SQVTM and CDR2 ANQGSEA. Trimming cost V 7 bases and J 6 bases; bases outside gene matches: 8. The CDR3 has 12 residues. CDR3: CSAEDRASEQYF. The CDR3 bases are TGCAGCGCCGAGGACAGGGCATCCGAGCAGTACTTC.

This rearrangement joins TRBV28 to TRBJ2-3; TRBD1 agrees at 12 bases. CDR3 length: 16 residues. V shed 5 bases, J shed 6 bases, and the junction held 9 bases outside the gene matches. In germline, CDR1 is MDHEN, CDR2 SYDVKM. CDR3 nucleotide sequence: TGTGCCAGCAGTCCCCTGGGGGACAGGGGGCGGGATACGCAGTATTTT. Translating it yields CASSPLGDRGRDTQYF.

J is TRBJ2-5 and V is TRBV5-6; 13 nucleotides line up with TRBD2. Germline CDR1 SGHDT, CDR2 YYEEEE. The CDR3 sequence is 19 residues long. Trimming cost V 1 base and J 5 bases; bases outside gene matches: 14. The DNA for the CDR3 is TGTGCCAGCAGCTTGCTCGGACTAGCGGGAGCCGAGGGCTGGGAGACCCAGTACTTC. It yields the protein CASSLLGLAGAEGWETQYF.

The V gene is TRBV5-8, the J gene TRBJ1-4; TRBD1 is a possible D gene (5 bases). V lost 7 bases, J lost 7 bases, and 23 bases lay in between. The CDR3 has 16 residues. Germline CDR1 and CDR2: SGHTS and YDEGEE. The CDR3 DNA reads TGTGCCAGCGGGTTAGGCTTAGGGGCCCGGGCTGAAAAACTGTTTTTT. As protein: CASGLGLGARAEKLFF.

The CDR3 loop reads CATSSGAGTSYEQYF. The CDR3 bases are TGTGCCACCAGCAGTGGGGCAGGGACCTCCTACGAGCAGTACTTC. J is TRBJ2-7 and V is TRBV15; the D gene could be TRBD1 or TRBD2 (5 bases each). V was trimmed by 3 bases and J by 0 bases, leaving 12 bases between them. This CDR3 spans 15 amino acids. Germline V gene data show CDR1 as LNHNV and CDR2 as YYDKDF (reference sequence).

This clonotype is termed large. The chain joins TRBV11-3 to TRBJ2-2; 7 nucleotides agree with TRBD1. V was pared by 7 bases and J by 2 bases, with 4 bases of the junction left unmatched. This CDR3 is 14 amino acids long. Per germline, CDR1 SGHNT and CDR2 YENEEA. CDR3 sequence: CASKGQTNTGELFF. CDR3 coding DNA: TGTGCCAGCAAGGGACAGACCAACACCGGGGAGCTGTTTTTT.